This is a list of T cell receptor beta chains from one sample in a study of shared clonotypes between healthy human individuals. Using immunoSEQ multiplex PCR, the repertoire was profiled, and TCRdb retains in-frame clones only, with some absent. The profile shows roughly 640,000 clones, 74% of them singletons. Input material: memory CD4+ T cells sorted from blood. The receptors here all came from a woman aged 25-40 years in good health. Both conserved end residues are part of each CDR3. Each record gives: V gene, J gene, clone size, D gene, CDR3 DNA, CDR3 protein. The D gene is left open where the match is weak. Not every row has a clone size; where given, it reads once, few, many or a size class.

TRBV23-1	TRBJ1-2	NA	NA	TGCGCCAGCAGTCAATCGGAGGGCGCGGGTGGCTACACCTTC	CASSQSEGAGGYTF
TRBV5-4	TRBJ2-3	few	TRBD2	TGTGCCAGCAGCTCCGGGACTAGCGGGAGGGCGATCACAGATACGCAGTATTTT	CASSSGTSGRAITDTQYF
TRBV19	TRBJ2-2	few	NA	TGTGCCAGTTCACAGGGATTCACCGGGGAGCTGTTTTTT	CASSQGFTGELFF
TRBV2	TRBJ2-1	NA	TRBD1	TGTGCCAGCAGTTCTGGACAGGTGGTTTTTGTCGGGCAGTTCTTC	CASSSGQVVFVGQFF
TRBV28	TRBJ2-1	NA	NA	TGTGCCAGCAGTTTATCGGGCCGGGTTGTGCAGTTCTTC	CASSLSGRVVQFF
TRBV28	TRBJ2-7	NA	NA	TGTGCCAGCAGTCCTATTCGGTACGAGCAGTACTTC	CASSPIRYEQYF
TRBV11-2	TRBJ2-7	NA	NA	TGTGCCAGCCGTACATTCCGGGACAAAAGCTACGAGCAGTACTTC	CASRTFRDKSYEQYF
TRBV7-9	TRBJ2-2	NA	TRBD2	TGTGCCAGCAGCTCAAGGGCGGGAGGATTCGACACCGGGGAGCTGTTTTTT	CASSSRAGGFDTGELFF
TRBV10-2	TRBJ1-3	NA	NA	TGCGCCAGCAGTACAACAGGGAAAAATGGAAACACCATATATTTT	CASSTTGKNGNTIYF
TRBV18	TRBJ2-1	NA	TRBD1	TGTGCCAGCTCACGAAACCGGGACAGGGGGACGGATGAGCAGTTCTTC	CASSRNRDRGTDEQFF
TRBV5-4	TRBJ1-4	NA	NA	TGTGCCAGCAGCTTGGATACACCTTCCGAAAAACTGTTTTTT	CASSLDTPSEKLFF
TRBV6-6	TRBJ2-1	NA	NA	TGTGCCAGCAGTTCGCGTACAGGGGGGGTCTACAATGAGCAGTTCTTC	CASSSRTGGVYNEQFF
TRBV28	TRBJ1-5	NA	TRBD1	TGTGCCAGCAGTTTTGGGGACAGGGCTGGGAATCAGCCCCAGCATTTT	CASSFGDRAGNQPQHF
TRBV30	TRBJ1-2	NA	NA	TGTGCCTGCACCATCAGGGGAACACAGAATGGCTACACCTTC	CACTIRGTQNGYTF
TRBV28	TRBJ1-5	NA	NA	TGTGCCAGCAGGGGGGCAAGCAATCAGCCCCAGCATTTT	CASRGASNQPQHF
TRBV9	TRBJ2-5	NA	NA	TGTGCCAGCAGCGTAGGTTGGGGTACCAAGAAGACCCAGTACTTC	CASSVGWGTKKTQYF
TRBV28	TRBJ1-2	NA	TRBD1	TGTGCCAGCAGTACAGGGACAGTCTATGGCTACACCTTC	CASSTGTVYGYTF
TRBV20-1	TRBJ1-3	NA	NA	TGCAGTGCCGGTTCTGGAAACACCATATATTTT	CSAGSGNTIYF
TRBV28	TRBJ1-5	NA	NA	TGTGCCAGCAGTTTTATGTTTGTGGGGGTCAATCAGCCCCAGCATTTT	CASSFMFVGVNQPQHF
TRBV28	TRBJ1-1	NA	TRBD1	TGTGCCAGCGGTGTTCTCACAGGGGGCGTGACTGAAGCTTTCTTT	CASGVLTGGVTEAFF
TRBV7-7	TRBJ2-5	many	NA	TGTGCCAGCAGCGCAGGGCAGACCCAGTACTTC	CASSAGQTQYF
TRBV19	TRBJ2-6	many	NA	TGTGCCAGTAGTATACCGGGACCACACTCTGGGGCCAACGTCCTGACTTTC	CASSIPGPHSGANVLTF
TRBV28	TRBJ2-1	NA	NA	TGTGCCAGCAGGGGTGGATGGCGGCTCAACCGGCAGTTCTTC	CASRGGWRLNRQFF
TRBV14	TRBJ2-7	NA	TRBD2	TGTGCCAGCAGCCCCCCGGGACTAGTCTACGAGCAGTACTTC	CASSPPGLVYEQYF
TRBV6-5	TRBJ2-2	NA	NA	TGTGCCAGCAGTTCGCCTAGTCCCGGGGAGCTGTTTTTT	CASSSPSPGELFF
TRBV28	TRBJ2-3	NA	TRBD1	TGTGCCAGCAGTTCGATGGACAGGTTCACAGATACGCAGTATTTT	CASSSMDRFTDTQYF
TRBV30	TRBJ2-3	many	TRBD2	TGTGCCTGGGCTAGCGGGCTCACAGATACGCAGTATTTT	CAWASGLTDTQYF